The TCR beta chain described here comes from a study of T cell responses to AZD1222 COVID-19 vaccine. The study's findings and limits: Regions 160-218 and 743-854 dominated among vaccine-associated CD4 TCRs spanning spike.

On this clone: The antigen remains unidentified.

Germline V CDR1 and CDR2: MNHEY, SVGAGI. CDR3 length: 15 amino acids. Trimming removed 4 bases from V and 4 bases from J; junction bases left unmatched: 6. Data came from immunoSEQ multiplex PCR; TCRdb stores just in-frame clones and leaves some out. The table lists 110,000 to 150,000 clones, approximately 85% of them singletons. The TCR sequence derives from an adult in good health. The sequencing used peripheral blood, collected on day 0 of AZD1222 vaccination. V usage is TRBV6-5 and J usage is TRBJ1-2; TRBD1 aligns across 10 bases. The CDR3 sequence is CASSLGQGGGYGYTF. DNA for the CDR3: TGTGCCAGCAGTTTAGGACAGGGGGGCGGCTATGGCTACACCTTC.